This T cell receptor beta chain was captured in a study of cytomegalovirus exposure and HLA in healthy donors. Study-wide points: An analysis was carried out at a later point. It showed that HLA-associated TCR beta chains were more clonally expanded than equally common non-associated chains. As was reported, the classifier diagnosed cytomegalovirus status with high specificity and sensitivity. It was confirmed in vitro that three of the CMV-associated chains were specific for CMV antigens. Cytomegalovirus-associated status was assigned to fewer than 200 TCR beta chains.

60 Vbeta and 13 Jbeta primers were used in PCR. Measured with immunoSEQ multiplex PCR; TCRdb has only the in-frame clones, and not every one. In the table there are 150,000 to 200,000 clones, almost 85% of which are singletons. Remarks on this clone: Its antigen remains unidentified.

Germline assignment: CDR1 MDHEN and CDR2 SYDVKM. The J segment lost 1 base and the V segment lost 5 bases, leaving 8 bases of the junction unmatched. The length of the CDR3 is 15 residues. The rearrangement joins TRBV28 to TRBJ2-7; 7 nucleotides align to TRBD1. The specimen sequenced was PBMCs. The sequence was obtained from a woman aged 50 to 60 in good health and CMV-seronegative. This CDR3 is CASSPVRQGSYEQYF. DNA of the CDR3: TGTGCCAGCAGTCCCGTCAGACAGGGTTCCTACGAGCAGTACTTC.